The 17 T cell receptor beta chains reported below all come from one sample, sequenced in a study of blood T cell repertoires in COVID-19 (dated by TCRdb to 2020 to 2021). Receptor libraries were prepared by the immunoSEQ multiplex PCR assay. The immuneACCESS repertoire file appears here via TCRdb, limited to in-frame rearrangements. These files lack a portion of the clones; in checked studies, under half of the deficit traces to unresolved V genes, and the cause of the others is not known. The sample yields fewer than 250,000 clones; 83% were counted once. Roughly 2.9% of the sample is taken by the ten largest. The sample taken for sequencing was peripheral blood. The receptor source for this set is a man aged 50 to 60 with active or convalescent COVID-19.

This chain joins TRBV27 and TRBJ1-6; D not certain. The CDR3 is made up of 17 amino acids. CDR1 is MNHEY and CDR2 is SMNVEV in the germline V gene (reference sequence). The V gene lost 4 bases and the J gene lost 0 bases, with 13 bases spanning the gap. Here the CDR3 reads CASSWTGRSSYNSPLHF. CDR3 in DNA: TGTGCCAGCAGTTGGACTGGCAGGAGCTCCTATAATTCACCCCTCCACTTT.

The chain uses TRBV7-8 and TRBJ1-5, with no clear D. The CDR3 is 16 residues long. V was shortened by 1 base and J by 0 bases, with 10 bases between the two germline ends. The germline V gene has CDR1 SGHVS and CDR2 FQNEAQ. CDR3 loop: CASSLVSSDSNQPQHF. For the CDR3, the DNA is TGTGCCAGCAGCTTAGTGTCCAGCGATAGCAATCAGCCCCAGCATTTT.

The chain has TRBV2 and TRBJ1-3; 8 positions match TRBD1. The CDR3 covers 13 residues. V trimming: 7 bases; J trimming: 6 bases; junction bases outside the gene matches: 5. From germline, CDR1 is SNHLY and CDR2 FYNNEI. This CDR3 reads CASTADRENTIYF. Here the CDR3 DNA reads TGTGCCAGCACCGCGGACAGGGAAAACACCATATATTTT.

This clone appeared a single time. The chain joins TRBV3-1 (or the pseudogene TRBV3-2) to TRBJ1-1; tentatively, D is TRBD1 (5 bases). Per germline, CDR1 LGHDT and CDR2 YNNKEL (reference sequence). V was shortened by 4 bases and J by 0 bases, with 18 bases between the two germline ends. This CDR3 comprises 17 residues. The CDR3: CASSRGGGRTMNTEAFF. CDR3 sequence (DNA): TGTGCCAGCAGCCGCGGGGGAGGGAGAACCATGAACACTGAAGCTTTCTTT.

A single count supports this clone. The rearrangement uses TRBV19 and TRBJ2-7; 7 bases fit TRBD2. The CDR3 contains 15 residues. The J segment lost 1 base and the V segment lost 3 bases, leaving 6 bases of the junction unmatched. Per the germline V gene, CDR1 is LNHDA and CDR2 is SQIVND (reference sequence). CDR3 in amino acids: CASSIGGTVSYEQYF. The CDR3 DNA follows: TGTGCCAGTAGTATCGGGGGGACTGTTTCCTACGAGCAGTACTTC.

The rearrangement joins TRBV3-1 (or the pseudogene TRBV3-2) to TRBJ2-3; D remains ambiguous. This CDR3 is built from 13 residues. CDR1 and CDR2 from the germline V gene are LGHDT and YNNKEL (reference sequence). Trimming took off 4 bases at V and 0 bases at J, with 5 bases between the two ends. The CDR3 is CASSPSSTDTQYF. DNA for the CDR3: TGTGCCAGCAGCCCCTCTAGCACAGATACGCAGTATTTT.

The chain is built from TRBV7-2 and TRBJ1-2; TRBD1 might be the D (6 bases). CDR3 length equals 14 residues. In germline, CDR1 is SGHTA, CDR2 FQGNSA. Trimming left V 1 base short and J 6 bases short, with 12 bases between. CDR3 amino acids: CASSLGWGLDGYTF. The CDR3 nucleotides are TGTGCCAGCAGCTTAGGTTGGGGGCTGGATGGCTACACCTTC.

This clone came up a few times. The genes are TRBV19 and TRBJ2-7; the D gene is possibly TRBD1 (7 bases). Germline V gives CDR1 LNHDA, CDR2 SQIVND (reference sequence). There are 13 residues in the CDR3. Trimming cost V 10 bases and J 2 bases, with 15 bases left between them. CDR3 in amino acids: CATQGGPPYEQYF. CDR3 sequence (DNA): TGTGCCACCCAGGGGGGCCCCCCCTACGAGCAGTACTTC.

The V gene is TRBV4-3, the J gene TRBJ1-3; D unclear. This CDR3 region has 15 residues. V lost 1 base to trimming and J lost 1 base, with 8 bases between them. The germline gives CDR1 LGHNA, CDR2 YSLEER. CDR3: CASSQALFSGNTIYF. Here the CDR3 DNA reads TGCGCCAGCAGCCAAGCCCTCTTTTCTGGAAACACCATATATTTT.

The chain is built from TRBV19 and TRBJ2-3; 9 positions match TRBD1. V was clipped by 0 bases and J by 3 bases; unmatched bases: 13. Germline V gene lookup returns CDR1 LNHDA and CDR2 SQIVND (reference sequence). CDR3 size: 19 residues. The CDR3 bases are TGTGCCAGTAGTATAGATTACCGGGACAGGGCTTTTGTGACAGATACGCAGTATTTT. Protein sequence: CASSIDYRDRAFVTDTQYF.

This chain links TRBV7-9 with TRBJ2-1; 8 bases are a match to TRBD2. V shed 1 base, J shed 6 bases, and the junction held 2 bases outside the gene matches. Germline-derived CDR1 and CDR2 are SEHNR and FQNEAQ (reference sequence). The CDR3 extends over 14 amino acids. The CDR3 DNA follows: TGTGCCAGCAGCTTAGGTCTAGCGGGCAATGAGCAGTTCTTC. Translated, it gives CASSLGLAGNEQFF. Variable domain in full (rest from reference TRBV7-9 and TRBJ2-1): DTGVSQNPRHKITKRGQNVTFRCDPISEHNRLYWYRQTLGQGPEFLTYFQNEAQLEKSRLLSDRFSAERPKGSFSTLEIQRTEQGDSAMYLCASSLGLAGNEQFFGPGTRLTVL.

The chain is built from TRBV7-9 and TRBJ2-6; D not resolved. This CDR3 contains 12 residues. Trimming left V 4 bases short and J 15 bases short, with 13 bases between. Germline CDR1 and CDR2: SEHNR and FQNEAQ (reference sequence). In DNA form, the CDR3 reads TGTGCCAGCAGCTCAGAGCTTTCAGGCCTGACTTTC. As protein: CASSSELSGLTF.

This chain uses TRBV2 with TRBJ1-1; D possibly corresponds to TRBD1 (5 bases). Per germline, CDR1 SNHLY and CDR2 FYNNEI. The CDR3 sequence is 13 residues long. V was pared by 5 bases and J by 2 bases, with 9 bases between. Here the CDR3 DNA reads TGTGCCAGCAGTTCAGACAGTAACACTGAAGCTTTCTTT. Translated, it gives CASSSDSNTEAFF.

This rearrangement joins TRBV30 to TRBJ1-2; TRBD1 might be the D (5 bases). The ends were cut back, 2 bases at V and 2 bases at J, with 9 bases in the middle. Germline CDR1 is GTSNPN and CDR2 is SVGIG (reference sequence). The CDR3 has 13 residues. CDR3: CAWSNDRNYGYTF. Here the CDR3 DNA reads TGTGCCTGGAGTAACGACAGAAACTATGGCTACACCTTC.

J is TRBJ1-2 and V is TRBV11-2, with D possibly matching TRBD1 (5 bases). Germline V lookup: CDR1 SGHAT, CDR2 FQNNGV. With 3 bases removed from V and 6 bases from J, the gap between germline ends came to 17 bases. The CDR3 runs 15 residues. CDR3 coding DNA: TGTGCCAGCAGCTTCACAGGTCTTACGGGCGATGGCTACACCTTC. This sequence encodes CASSFTGLTGDGYTF.

This clone has a single count. CDR3 protein: CASSPGLAGGFGGTQYF. The CDR3 DNA reads as TGTGCCAGCAGTCCCGGACTAGCGGGGGGCTTTGGGGGGACCCAGTACTTC. The rearrangement joins TRBV2 to TRBJ2-5; TRBD2 aligns across 14 bases. After removal of 5 bases from V and 7 bases from J, the junction contained 12 bases not matched to a gene. Germline CDR1 reads SNHLY; CDR2 reads FYNNEI. CDR3 size: 17 residues.

The chain carries TRBV5-1 and TRBJ2-1, with D unclear. Between the trimmed V and J ends, which lost 0 bases and 4 bases, there was a span of 8 bases. The CDR3 is 14 residues long. Per the germline V gene, CDR1 is SGHRS and CDR2 is YFSETQ. The DNA of the CDR3 is TGCGCCAGCAGCTTGGATACTTCTTACAATGAGCAGTTCTTC. Its protein product is CASSLDTSYNEQFF.